These 10 T cell receptor beta chains share one sample of origin, sequenced in a study of cytomegalovirus exposure and HLA in healthy donors. PCR involved 60 Vbeta and 13 Jbeta primers. Repertoires were generated with immunoSEQ multiplex PCR, while TCRdb's copy carries only in-frame clones and drops some. The table shows 140,000 or so clones, with around 90% occurring only once. Source material: PBMCs. These receptors were taken from a woman between 40 and 55 years old in good health and CMV-seronegative.

This chain connects TRBV2 to TRBJ2-5; D perhaps matches TRBD2 (6 bases). CDR1 is SNHLY, CDR2 FYNNEI, per germline. V gave up 7 bases and J gave up 8 bases, with 20 bases separating them. There are 14 residues in the CDR3. The CDR3 loop is CASTVTGVLGTQYF. The CDR3 DNA sequence: TGTGCCAGCACCGTAACGGGAGTATTAGGTACCCAGTACTTC.

The V gene is TRBV21-1, the J gene TRBJ2-7; the table assigns TRBD2, which was not confirmed against the DNA. TRBV21-1 is described as a pseudogene. This CDR3 is 17 amino acids long. CDR3 DNA sequence: TGTGCCAGCAGCAAATGCCGCCTTGGGAGTATCTCCTACGAGCAGTACTTC. It specifies CASSKCRLGSISYEQYF.

This chain joins TRBV6-5 and TRBJ2-5, with 11 bases fitting TRBD2. J was trimmed by 5 bases and V by 5 bases; bases with no gene match: 4. The CDR3 loop spans 14 amino acids. Germline CDR1 reads MNHEY; CDR2 reads SVGAGI. The CDR3 nucleotides are TGTGCCAGCAGTCCGACTAGCGGGAAGGAGACCCAGTACTTC. Protein: CASSPTSGKETQYF.

The rearrangement links TRBV6-1 to TRBJ2-3; 12 nucleotides agree with TRBD2. The J segment lost 10 bases and the V segment lost 1 base, leaving 9 bases of the junction unmatched. Germline CDR1 and CDR2: MNHNS and SASEGT. The CDR3 length is 16 residues. CDR3 in amino acids: CASSEVGATSGSAQYF. CDR3 DNA: TGTGCCAGCAGTGAAGTGGGGGCGACTAGCGGGAGTGCGCAGTATTTT.

In its sample, this clone was seen once. The chain uses TRBV7-8 and TRBJ1-5; 8 positions agree with TRBD1. The length of the CDR3 is 14 residues. Unmatched junction bases numbered 5, after V lost 3 bases and J lost 7 bases. Germline values: CDR1 SGHVS, CDR2 FQNEAQ. The CDR3 DNA reads TGTGCCAGCAGCTTCACCCAGGGGGCCCAGCCCCAGCATTTT. This gives the protein CASSFTQGAQPQHF.

This clone came up a few times. A read error may produce the germline difference seen at one junction end. The chain employs TRBV7-9 and TRBJ2-1; D might be TRBD1 (6 bases). The CDR3 sequence is 13 residues long. Germline assignment: CDR1 SEHNR and CDR2 FQNEAQ (reference sequence). CDR3 bases: TGTTCCAGCACGGCAGGGGCCTACAATGAGCAGTTCTTC. Protein: CSSTAGAYNEQFF.

The genes are TRBV28 and TRBJ2-7, with 9 bases fitting TRBD2. CDR3 size: 14 residues. Germline V gives CDR1 MDHEN, CDR2 SYDVKM. The ends lost 2 bases at V and 6 bases at J; junction bases unmatched: 5. The DNA for the CDR3 is TGTGCCAGCAGTTTAAGCGGGAGGCATGGCGAGCAGTACTTC. Protein product: CASSLSGRHGEQYF.

The chain is built from TRBV14 and TRBJ2-2; 7 nucleotides agree with TRBD1. Germline V gene data show CDR1 as SGHDN and CDR2 as FVKESK. CDR3 length: 11 residues. With V trimmed by 1 base and J by 13 bases, 0 bases remained unmatched. The CDR3 is CASSQGTGLFF. The CDR3 coding sequence is TGTGCCAGCAGCCAAGGGACAGGGCTGTTTTTT.

The genes are TRBV7-2 and TRBJ1-3; 9 positions match TRBD1. Germline V CDR1 and CDR2: SGHTA, FQGNSA. Trimming cost V 6 bases and J 8 bases; bases outside gene matches: 5. The CDR3 runs 13 residues. The CDR3 is CASRITGGYTIYF. DNA of the CDR3: TGTGCCAGCAGAATTACAGGGGGCTACACCATATATTTT.

The chain is built from TRBV29-1 and TRBJ1-1; tentatively, D is TRBD1 (5 bases). The V and J ends lost 7 bases and 1 base respectively, with 7 bases between them. Germline loops: CDR1 SQVTM, CDR2 ANQGSEA. This CDR3 spans 11 amino acids. The DNA for the CDR3 is TGCAGCGCTACAGGGAACACTGAAGCTTTCTTT. It specifies CSATGNTEAFF.